The rows below give T cell receptor beta chains drawn from one sample of a study of T cell repertoires in cytomegalovirus infection. Antigen specificity for these receptors is unknown. Using its own MiXCR run on the reads, TCRdb lists one record per CDR3 protein. The table includes some 800,000 distinct CDR3 sequences, less than 35% detected once. This sample comprised cultured CD8+ T cells from PBMCs, obtained from culture after CMV antigen stimulation. These TCRs come from a human donor in good health (CMV status not recorded). Some clones in this sample may be carry-over from other donors' samples. CDR3s include the opening cysteine and the closing phenylalanine or tryptophan. Fields, in order: CDR3 DNA, CDR3 protein, D gene, V gene, clone size, J gene. The D gene is left open where the match is weak. Some rows have no size entry. The others give once, few or many, or a class for an expanded clone.

CDR3 DNA: TGTGCCAGCAGTTTCCGGACAGAGCGAGTAACGGGTACCGGGGAGCTGTTTTTT
CDR3 protein: CASSFRTERVTGTGELFF
D gene: -
V gene: TRBV12-3/TRBV12-4
clone size: few
J gene: TRBJ2-2

CDR3 DNA: TGTGCCAGCAGCTTAAACTACCTTAGCACAGATACGCAGTATTTT
CDR3 protein: CASSLNYLSTDTQYF
D gene: -
V gene: TRBV7-2
clone size: many
J gene: TRBJ2-3

CDR3 DNA: TGTGCCAGCAGCTTAGAGGCGGGGATGGACACTGAAGCTTTCTTT
CDR3 protein: CASSLEAGMDTEAFF
D gene: -
V gene: TRBV7-6
clone size: few
J gene: TRBJ1-1

CDR3 DNA: TGTGCCAGTAGATCAGGCCGGAGTTTACTAGATGGCTACACCTTC
CDR3 protein: CASRSGRSLLDGYTF
D gene: -
V gene: TRBV19
clone size: many
J gene: TRBJ1-2

CDR3 DNA: TGTGCCAGCAGCTCAACCGGGGATTACTTACTGGAGGAGCAGTACTTC
CDR3 protein: CASSSTGDYLLEEQYF
D gene: -
V gene: TRBV7-8
clone size: few
J gene: TRBJ2-7

CDR3 DNA: TGCGCCAGCAGCCCTAGCGGGGGGGCAGGAGAGACCCAGTACTTC
CDR3 protein: CASSPSGGAGETQYF
D gene: TRBD2
V gene: TRBV4-1
clone size: few
J gene: TRBJ2-5

CDR3 DNA: TGTGCCAGCAGCTTAGCAGCGGGGTTCTATGGCTACACCTTC
CDR3 protein: CASSLAAGFYGYTF
D gene: -
V gene: TRBV7-4
clone size: -
J gene: TRBJ1-2

CDR3 DNA: TGTGCCAGCAGTGGGTCCCAGGGGCCCGGCACTGAAGCTTTCTTT
CDR3 protein: CASSGSQGPGTEAFF
D gene: -
V gene: TRBV6-1
clone size: -
J gene: TRBJ1-1

CDR3 DNA: TGTGCCAGCAGCTTAGAGGCGGCTACGCCCAAGGGAGGCAATGAGCAGTTCTTC
CDR3 protein: CASSLEAATPKGGNEQFF
D gene: -
V gene: TRBV7-6
clone size: few
J gene: TRBJ2-1

CDR3 DNA: TGTGCCAGCAGTTGGGTCCGTGGCGGGACAGGGGGTGGAGCGAACACCGGGGAGCTGTTTTTT
CDR3 protein: CASSWVRGGTGGGANTGELFF
D gene: TRBD1
V gene: TRBV6-6
clone size: few
J gene: TRBJ2-2

CDR3 DNA: TGTGCCAGCAGCCCATCAGGTTTGGTCACACAGAAAGCTTTCTTT
CDR3 protein: CASSPSGLVTQKAFF
D gene: -
V gene: TRBV7-6
clone size: many
J gene: TRBJ1-1

CDR3 DNA: TGCAGCGTCCAATATCAGCCCCAGCATTTT
CDR3 protein: CSVQYQPQHF
D gene: -
V gene: TRBV29-1
clone size: few
J gene: TRBJ1-5

CDR3 DNA: TGTGCCAGCAGTTTAGTATCAGGGGGCGAGCAGTACTTC
CDR3 protein: CASSLVSGGEQYF
D gene: TRBD1
V gene: TRBV12-3/TRBV12-4
clone size: many
J gene: TRBJ2-7

CDR3 DNA: TGTGCCAGCAGCTTAGAAGGGTATGGCTACGAGCAGTACTTC
CDR3 protein: CASSLEGYGYEQYF
D gene: -
V gene: TRBV7-2
clone size: few
J gene: TRBJ2-7

CDR3 DNA: TGTGCCAGCAGTTTCCCGGGACACAAGAACACTGAAGCTTTCTTT
CDR3 protein: CASSFPGHKNTEAFF
D gene: -
V gene: TRBV12-3/TRBV12-4
clone size: many
J gene: TRBJ1-1

CDR3 DNA: TGTGCCAGCAGCTTAGAGGGGGCGGTTAATGAAAAACTGTTTTTT
CDR3 protein: CASSLEGAVNEKLFF
D gene: TRBD1
V gene: TRBV7-2
clone size: -
J gene: TRBJ1-4

CDR3 DNA: TGTGCCATTGGGGCAGGTCAGCCCCAGCATTTT
CDR3 protein: CAIGAGQPQHF
D gene: -
V gene: TRBV27
clone size: few
J gene: TRBJ1-5

CDR3 DNA: TGTGCCAGCAGCCATACCGGGGGACCCTACGAGCAGTACTTC
CDR3 protein: CASSHTGGPYEQYF
D gene: -
V gene: TRBV7-6
clone size: -
J gene: TRBJ2-7

CDR3 DNA: TGTGCCAGCAGCCAAGTACCGGGACCCCGAACCCTCCACTTT
CDR3 protein: CASSQVPGPRTLHF
D gene: -
V gene: TRBV14
clone size: -
J gene: TRBJ1-6

CDR3 DNA: TGTGCCATCAGGCCAGGGTATTTAGACTATGGCTACACCTTC
CDR3 protein: CAIRPGYLDYGYTF
D gene: -
V gene: TRBV10-3
clone size: few
J gene: TRBJ1-2

CDR3 DNA: TGTGCCAGCAGTTTGGAAAGTCCTCCGCGAGGCGAGCAGTACTTC
CDR3 protein: CASSLESPPRGEQYF
D gene: -
V gene: TRBV12-3/TRBV12-4
clone size: -
J gene: TRBJ2-7

CDR3 DNA: TGTGCCCAGCAGGGACTAGCGGTCTACAATGAGCAGTTCTTC
CDR3 protein: CAQQGLAVYNEQFF
D gene: TRBD2
V gene: TRBV2
clone size: few
J gene: TRBJ2-1

CDR3 DNA: TGTGCCAGCAGTTATTGGACTAGCGGTAACACCGGGGAGCTGTTTTTT
CDR3 protein: CASSYWTSGNTGELFF
D gene: TRBD2
V gene: TRBV6-2/TRBV6-3
clone size: -
J gene: TRBJ2-2

CDR3 DNA: TGTGCCAGCAGTTGGCAAGGGAGCGGCACTGAAGCTTTCTTT
CDR3 protein: CASSWQGSGTEAFF
D gene: -
V gene: TRBV6-1
clone size: few
J gene: TRBJ1-1

CDR3 DNA: TGTGCCATCAGTGAGTCAGGGAGTAATGAAAAACTGTTTTTT
CDR3 protein: CAISESGSNEKLFF
D gene: -
V gene: TRBV10-3
clone size: -
J gene: TRBJ1-4

CDR3 DNA: TGTGCCAGCAGCCGCCCGACAGGGGAAGAGACCCAGTACTTC
CDR3 protein: CASSRPTGEETQYF
D gene: TRBD1
V gene: TRBV28
clone size: few
J gene: TRBJ2-5

CDR3 DNA: TGTGCCAGCAGCTCCTCCCCAGGACTAGCCACCCTAACAGGGTTCGAGCAGTTCTTC
CDR3 protein: CASSSSPGLATLTGFEQFF
D gene: TRBD2
V gene: TRBV7-9
clone size: few
J gene: TRBJ2-1

CDR3 DNA: TGTGCCACCAGTGAGTACAGGGTCGCGAACACCGGGGAGCTGTTTTTT
CDR3 protein: CATSEYRVANTGELFF
D gene: -
V gene: TRBV24-1
clone size: -
J gene: TRBJ2-2

CDR3 DNA: TGTGCCAGCAGTGAAGCGGACAGTATTCTATTGAACACTGAAGCTTTCTTT
CDR3 protein: CASSEADSILLNTEAFF
D gene: -
V gene: TRBV6-4
clone size: -
J gene: TRBJ1-1

CDR3 DNA: TGCAGCGTTCGTTCCGGGGGGACGGGCACCGGGGAGCTGTTTTTT
CDR3 protein: CSVRSGGTGTGELFF
D gene: TRBD2
V gene: TRBV29-1
clone size: -
J gene: TRBJ2-2

CDR3 DNA: TGTGCCAGCAGTCCTCCAAGGAACACTGAAGCTTTCTTT
CDR3 protein: CASSPPRNTEAFF
D gene: -
V gene: TRBV12-3/TRBV12-4
clone size: few
J gene: TRBJ1-1

CDR3 DNA: TGTGCCAGTAGTATTCAGGACAGGGGCAATCAGCCCCAGCATTTT
CDR3 protein: CASSIQDRGNQPQHF
D gene: TRBD1
V gene: TRBV19
clone size: -
J gene: TRBJ1-5

CDR3 DNA: TGTGCCAGCATCGGGGACCAGGGGGCTTCGGACTATGGCTACACCTTC
CDR3 protein: CASIGDQGASDYGYTF
D gene: TRBD1
V gene: TRBV12-3/TRBV12-4
clone size: -
J gene: TRBJ1-2

CDR3 DNA: TGTGCCAGCAGTTATGTAGCCAGGGGGCGTGAAGCTTTCTTT
CDR3 protein: CASSYVARGREAFF
D gene: TRBD1
V gene: TRBV6-1
clone size: -
J gene: TRBJ1-1

CDR3 DNA: TGTGCCAGCAGTTTATTGGGGGATCGGGGCAATCAGCCCCAGCATTTT
CDR3 protein: CASSLLGDRGNQPQHF
D gene: -
V gene: TRBV27
clone size: -
J gene: TRBJ1-5

CDR3 DNA: TGTGCCATCAGTGGAGCGGATACCTCCTACAATGAGCAGTTCTTC
CDR3 protein: CAISGADTSYNEQFF
D gene: -
V gene: TRBV10-3
clone size: -
J gene: TRBJ2-1